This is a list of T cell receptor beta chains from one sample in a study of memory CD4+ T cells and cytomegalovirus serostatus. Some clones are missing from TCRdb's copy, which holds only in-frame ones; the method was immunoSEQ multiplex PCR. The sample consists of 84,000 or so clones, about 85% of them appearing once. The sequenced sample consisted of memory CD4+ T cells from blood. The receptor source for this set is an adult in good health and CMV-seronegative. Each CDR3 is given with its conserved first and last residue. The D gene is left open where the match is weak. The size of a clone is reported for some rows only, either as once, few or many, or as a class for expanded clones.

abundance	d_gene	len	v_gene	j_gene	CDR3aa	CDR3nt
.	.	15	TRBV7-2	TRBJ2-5	CASSLVGGARETQYF	TGTGCCAGCAGCTTAGTTGGGGGGGCCAGAGAGACCCAGTACTTC
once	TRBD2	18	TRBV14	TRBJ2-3	CASSQGGRAGGPTDTQYF	TGTGCCAGCAGCCAAGGGGGGCGAGCGGGGGGGCCCACAGATACGCAGTATTTT
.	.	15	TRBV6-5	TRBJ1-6	CASSYVRIGDSPLHF	TGTGCCAGCAGTTACGTACGGATTGGGGATTCACCCCTCCACTTT
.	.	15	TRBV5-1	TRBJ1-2	CASSLADGRNYGYTF	TGCGCCAGCAGCTTGGCCGACGGCCGGAACTATGGCTACACCTTC
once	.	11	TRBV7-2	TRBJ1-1	CASSLVAEAFF	TGTGCCAGCAGCTTAGTGGCTGAAGCTTTCTTT
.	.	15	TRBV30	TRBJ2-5	CAWSSYGGGGETQYF	TGTGCCTGGAGTAGCTACGGGGGTGGGGGAGAGACCCAGTACTTC
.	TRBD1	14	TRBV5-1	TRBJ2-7	CASSSLQGAGEQYF	TGCGCCAGCAGCTCACTACAGGGGGCGGGCGAGCAGTACTTC
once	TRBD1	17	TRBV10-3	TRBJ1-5	CAISNHRRTGLNQPQHF	TGTGCCATCAGTAACCACCGCCGGACAGGGCTCAATCAGCCCCAGCATTTT
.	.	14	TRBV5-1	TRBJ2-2	CASSLVGDGGELFF	TGCGCCAGCAGCTTGGTTGGGGACGGAGGGGAGCTGTTTTTT
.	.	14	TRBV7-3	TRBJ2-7	CASSLTLESYEQYF	TGTGCCAGCAGCTTAACGCTGGAGAGCTACGAGCAGTACTTC
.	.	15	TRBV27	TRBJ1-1	CASSSSPFMNTEAFF	TGTGCCAGCAGTTCAAGCCCCTTTATGAACACTGAAGCTTTCTTT
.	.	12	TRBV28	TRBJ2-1	CASSFQGREQFF	TGTGCCAGCAGTTTCCAGGGTCGGGAGCAGTTCTTC
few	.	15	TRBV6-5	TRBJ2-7	CASSLLGATSYEQYF	TGTGCCAGCAGTTTATTGGGGGCGACCTCCTACGAGCAGTACTTC
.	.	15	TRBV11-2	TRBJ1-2	CASSSSPPRPYGYTF	TGTGCCAGCAGCAGTAGTCCGCCCCGTCCCTATGGCTACACCTTC
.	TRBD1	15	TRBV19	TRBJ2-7	CASSTAGTGSYEQYF	TGTGCCAGTAGTACCGCCGGGACAGGGTCCTACGAGCAGTACTTC
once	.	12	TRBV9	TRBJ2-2	CASSVVNGELFF	TGTGCCAGCAGCGTAGTTAACGGGGAGCTGTTTTTT
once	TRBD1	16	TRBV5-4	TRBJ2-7	CASSPRQGISSYEQYF	TGTGCCAGCAGCCCCAGACAGGGGATAAGCTCCTACGAGCAGTACTTC
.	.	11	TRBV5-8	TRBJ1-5	CASSLRGFSHF	TGTGCCAGCAGCCTGCGGGGATTTTCGCATTTT
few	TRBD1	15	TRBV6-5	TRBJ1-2	CASSYSKQGNYGYTF	TGTGCCAGCAGTTACTCCAAACAGGGGAACTATGGCTACACCTTC
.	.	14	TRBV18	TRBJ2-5	CASSPRRAQETQYF	TGTGCCAGCTCACCCCGCAGGGCTCAAGAGACCCAGTACTTC
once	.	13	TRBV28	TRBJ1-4	CASSLFPNEKLFF	TGTGCCAGCAGTTTATTTCCGAATGAAAAACTGTTTTTT
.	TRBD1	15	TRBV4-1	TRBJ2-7	CASSQGTGNQYEQYF	TGCGCCAGCAGCCAAGGGACAGGGAATCAGTACGAGCAGTACTTC
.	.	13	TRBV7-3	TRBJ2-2	CASSLSNTGELFF	TGTGCCAGCAGCTTAAGTAACACCGGGGAGCTGTTTTTT
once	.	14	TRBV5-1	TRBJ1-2	CASSLEQGGYGYTF	TGCGCCAGCAGCTTGGAACAGGGCGGCTATGGCTACACCTTC
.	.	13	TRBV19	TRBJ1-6	CASKWDYNSPLHF	TGTGCCAGTAAATGGGATTATAATTCACCCCTCCACTTT
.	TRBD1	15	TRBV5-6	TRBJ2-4	CASSDRGLAKNIQYF	TGTGCCAGCAGCGACAGGGGGCTAGCCAAAAACATTCAGTACTTC
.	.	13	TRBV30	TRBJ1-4	CAWRMGQYEKLFF	TGTGCCTGGAGGATGGGGCAGTATGAAAAACTGTTTTTT
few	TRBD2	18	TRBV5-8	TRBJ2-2	CASSPGLAGSANTGELFF	TGTGCCAGCAGTCCGGGACTAGCGGGGAGCGCGAACACCGGGGAGCTGTTTTTT
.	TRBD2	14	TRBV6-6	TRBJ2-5	CASTETAGEETQYF	TGTGCCAGCACTGAAACGGCGGGGGAAGAGACCCAGTACTTC
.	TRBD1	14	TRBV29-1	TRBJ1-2	CSAEGQSLNYGYTF	TGCAGCGCAGAGGGACAGTCCCTGAACTATGGCTACACCTTC
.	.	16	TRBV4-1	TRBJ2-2	CASSQDGAANTGELFF	TGCGCCAGCAGCCAAGACGGCGCAGCGAACACCGGGGAGCTGTTTTTT
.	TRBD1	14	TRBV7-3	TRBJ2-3	CASSSGQGADTQYF	TGTGCCAGCAGCTCGGGACAGGGAGCAGATACGCAGTATTTT
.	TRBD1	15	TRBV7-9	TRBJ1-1	CASSQQTGQNTEAFF	TGTGCCAGCAGCCAGCAGACAGGGCAGAACACTGAAGCTTTCTTT
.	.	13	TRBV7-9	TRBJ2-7	CASQQGESYEQYF	TGTGCCAGCCAACAGGGAGAGTCCTACGAGCAGTACTTC
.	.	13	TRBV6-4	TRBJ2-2	CASSGDGGGELFF	TGTGCCAGCAGTGGAGACGGGGGCGGGGAGCTGTTTTTT
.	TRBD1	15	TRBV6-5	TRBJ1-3	CASRKSGGGGNTIYF	TGTGCCAGCAGGAAGTCAGGGGGAGGTGGAAACACCATATATTTT
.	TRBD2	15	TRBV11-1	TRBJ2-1	CASRFNSGGLNEQFF	TGTGCCAGCAGATTCAATAGCGGGGGACTTAATGAGCAGTTCTTC
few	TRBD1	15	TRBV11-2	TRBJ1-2	CASSGRDRGPYGYTF	TGTGCCAGCAGCGGACGGGACAGGGGACCCTATGGCTACACCTTC
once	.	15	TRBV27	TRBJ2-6	CASSPRGSGANVLTF	TGTGCCAGCAGCCCCCGGGGGTCTGGGGCCAACGTCCTGACTTTC
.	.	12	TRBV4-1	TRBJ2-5	CASSYPEGTQYF	TGCGCCAGCAGCTACCCGGAGGGGACCCAGTACTTC
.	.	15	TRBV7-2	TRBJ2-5	CASSLVSGGAETQYF	TGTGCCAGCAGCTTAGTGAGTGGCGGGGCGGAGACCCAGTACTTC
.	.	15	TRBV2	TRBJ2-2	CASSAYRGDTGELFF	TGTGCCAGCAGTGCGTATAGGGGGGACACCGGGGAGCTGTTTTTT
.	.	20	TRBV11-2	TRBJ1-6	CASSLDGRDDVRTYNSPLHF	TGTGCCAGCAGCTTAGATGGGCGGGATGACGTTAGGACCTATAATTCACCCCTCCACTTT
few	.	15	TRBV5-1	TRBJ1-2	CASSPAGRRGYGYTF	TGCGCCAGCAGTCCCGCTGGTCGACGGGGCTATGGCTACACCTTC